This is a list of T cell receptor beta chains from one sample in a study of CD8+CD57+ T cells in acquired aplastic anemia. TCRdb ran MiXCR on the reads and lists one entry per CDR3 protein. The data hold about 190,000 distinct CDR3 sequences, with around 66% observed a single time. Specimen: sorted CD4+, CD8+, or CD8+CD57+ T cells (not recorded which) from PBMCs. These receptors came from a human donor with severe aplastic anemia or a healthy control (not recorded which). Each CDR3 is given with its conserved first and last residue. Each record gives: D gene, clone size, V gene, J gene, CDR3 DNA, CDR3 protein. D genes are given only for firm matches. Expanded clones get a size class; other rows say once, few or many, or leave the size out.

-	-	TRBV7-9	TRBJ2-7	TGTGCCAGCAGCTCCCCGCAGACGCGAGAGAGCTCCTACGAGCAGTACTTC	CASSSPQTRESSYEQYF
TRBD2	-	TRBV20-1	TRBJ2-1	TGCAGTGCTAGAGAAACGACTAGCCCGGGGGGTGAGCAGTTCTTC	CSARETTSPGGEQFF
-	few	TRBV7-9	TRBJ2-2	TGTGCCAGCAGCTTAGGGCAGGGTTACACCGGGGAGCTGTTTTTT	CASSLGQGYTGELFF
-	-	TRBV30	TRBJ1-2	TGTGCCTGGGCACCGGCCCCTCTGCTTGGCTACACCTTC	CAWAPAPLLGYTF
-	-	TRBV15	TRBJ1-5	TGTGCCACCAGCAGAGACGACAGAAACCAGCCCCAGCATTTT	CATSRDDRNQPQHF
TRBD1	once	TRBV28	TRBJ1-1	TGTGCCAGCAGCCAAAGGGGGACAGGTAACACTGAAGCTTTCTTT	CASSQRGTGNTEAFF
TRBD1	-	TRBV24-1	TRBJ2-7	TGTGCCACCAGTGATCCCGGGACAGGGGACAACGAGCAGTACTTC	CATSDPGTGDNEQYF
TRBD1	-	TRBV10-3	TRBJ1-2	TGTGCCAGCAGCTTCTACGCGGGACAGGGTCGAATAGGCTACACCTTC	CASSFYAGQGRIGYTF
TRBD1	-	TRBV3-1	TRBJ2-3	TGTGCCAGCAGCCAAGATATTGGGACAGACATCACAGATACGCAGTATTTT	CASSQDIGTDITDTQYF
TRBD2	few	TRBV20-1	TRBJ2-1	TGCAGTGCTAGCGACCGGACTAGCAATGAGCAGTTCTTC	CSASDRTSNEQFF
-	-	TRBV7-3	TRBJ1-6	TGTGCCAGCAGCTTAACGGCAGGGAATTCACCCCTCCACTTT	CASSLTAGNSPLHF
TRBD1	many	TRBV5-8	TRBJ1-6	TGTGCCAGCAGCTTGGGACAGGGAGGGACTTATAATTCACCCCTCCACTTT	CASSLGQGGTYNSPLHF
-	-	TRBV7-9	TRBJ2-5	TGTGCCAGCAGCTTTGGTGGAGAGACCCAGTACTTC	CASSFGGETQYF
-	-	TRBV7-2	TRBJ2-7	TGTGCCAGTACTCCGGGCTCGAGGATGGGGCAGTACTTC	CASTPGSRMGQYF
TRBD1	once	TRBV29-1	TRBJ1-5	TGCAGCGTTGCCGGGACAGGTAGCACAGATACGCAGCATTTT	CSVAGTGSTDTQHF
-	many	TRBV9	TRBJ2-6	TGTGCCAGCAGCGTAGAGCAGGGGATGAAGGATGCAGGGGCCAACGTCCTGACTTTC	CASSVEQGMKDAGANVLTF
-	-	TRBV20-1	TRBJ2-1	TGCAGTGCTAGGACCCAGATGGGGGTCAATGAGCAGTTCTTC	CSARTQMGVNEQFF
TRBD2	-	TRBV7-3	TRBJ2-1	TGTGCCAGCAGCTTAACTAGCGGGGCCGGGAATGAGCAGTTCTTC	CASSLTSGAGNEQFF
-	-	TRBV5-1	TRBJ1-4	TGCGCCAGCAGCCCGGGGGTGCGTGAAAAACTGTTTTTT	CASSPGVREKLFF
-	-	TRBV19	TRBJ1-1	TGTGCCAGTAGTATTGGAAAGATTGAAGCTTTCTTT	CASSIGKIEAFF
-	-	TRBV20-1	TRBJ2-1	TGCAGTGCTAGTTCCCTGTGGCCGGGGATCCCCGATAGCTCCTACAATGAGCAGTTCTTC	CSASSLWPGIPDSSYNEQFF
-	many	TRBV5-6	TRBJ2-2	TGTGCCAGCAGCGGGGGAGAGGAGCTGTTTTTT	CASSGGEELFF
-	few	TRBV7-8	TRBJ1-2	TGTGCCAGCAGCTTAGCGGGGCAGGGTCTATCATATGGCTACACCTTC	CASSLAGQGLSYGYTF
-	once	TRBV4-2	TRBJ1-1	TGTGCCAGCAGCCCATCCCCAGCTAGCGGGGGGGAGCTCACTGAAGCTTTCTTT	CASSPSPASGGELTEAFF
-	-	TRBV2	TRBJ2-6	TGTGCCAGCAGTGAAGGTGGCGGGACCTCTGGGGCCAACGTCCTGACTTTC	CASSEGGGTSGANVLTF
-	-	TRBV7-2	TRBJ1-1	TGTGCCAGCAGCTTAGGGCTAAACAGGGTAGGAAACACTGAAGCTTTCTTT	CASSLGLNRVGNTEAFF
TRBD2	-	TRBV20-1	TRBJ2-7	TGCAGTGTGCGAGCGGGAGGGTGGGAGCAGTACTTC	CSVRAGGWEQYF
TRBD2	-	TRBV4-3	TRBJ2-7	TGCGCCAGCAGCCAAGTGGTAGGCGGGTCTAGCGGCTCCTACGAGCAGTACTTC	CASSQVVGGSSGSYEQYF